The sequence of this T cell receptor (beta chain) was determined in a study of memory CD4+ T cells and cytomegalovirus serostatus. In the study overall: Healthy Belgian adult donors included about nine CMV-positive and some 25 CMV-negative people.

Overall study findings and caveats: Each of approximately 69 CMV-associated TCRbeta sequences occurred in one to five individuals.

The V end was cut by 1 base, the J end by 5 bases, with 14 bases between. Per germline, CDR1 LNHDA and CDR2 SQIVND (reference sequence). The CDR3 is 15 amino acids. Of note for this clone: Its antigen is undetermined.

The sort gate was single viable CD3+CD4+CD8-CD45RO+ cells for memory CD4+ T cells. Using immunoSEQ multiplex PCR, the repertoire was profiled, and TCRdb retains in-frame clones only, with some absent. The profile shows roughly 40,000 clones, around 84% of them singletons. Sequencing was performed on memory CD4+ T cells from blood. The source of this sequence is an adult in good health and CMV-seronegative. This rearrangement joins TRBV19 to TRBJ1-2, with unresolved D. The CDR3 DNA reads TGTGCCAGTAGTATAGGGAGCCAGACGGATTATGGCTACACCTTC. Translation gives CASSIGSQTDYGYTF.